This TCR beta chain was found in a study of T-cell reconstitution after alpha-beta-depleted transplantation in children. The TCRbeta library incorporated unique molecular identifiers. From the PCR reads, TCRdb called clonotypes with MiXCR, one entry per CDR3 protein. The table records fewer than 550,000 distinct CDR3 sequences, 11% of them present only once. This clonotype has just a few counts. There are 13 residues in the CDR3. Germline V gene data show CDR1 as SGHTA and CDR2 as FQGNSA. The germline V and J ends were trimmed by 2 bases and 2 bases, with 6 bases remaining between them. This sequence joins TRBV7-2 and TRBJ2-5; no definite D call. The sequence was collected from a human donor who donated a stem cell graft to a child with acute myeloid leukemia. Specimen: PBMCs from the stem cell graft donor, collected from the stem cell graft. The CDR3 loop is CASSLSRQETQYF. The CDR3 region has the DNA TGTGCCAGCAGCTTAAGCAGGCAAGAGACCCAGTACTTC.